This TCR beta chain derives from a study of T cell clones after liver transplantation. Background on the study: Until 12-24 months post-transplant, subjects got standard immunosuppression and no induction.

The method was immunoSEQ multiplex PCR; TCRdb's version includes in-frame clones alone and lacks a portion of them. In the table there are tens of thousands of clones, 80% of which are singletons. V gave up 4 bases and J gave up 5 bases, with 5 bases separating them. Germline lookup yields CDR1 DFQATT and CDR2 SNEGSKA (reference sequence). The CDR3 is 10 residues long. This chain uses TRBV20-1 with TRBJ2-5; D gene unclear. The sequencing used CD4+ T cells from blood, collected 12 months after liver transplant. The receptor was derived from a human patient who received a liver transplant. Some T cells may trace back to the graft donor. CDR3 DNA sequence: TGCAGTGCTACCGGGGAGACCCAGTACTTC. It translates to CSATGETQYF.